This entry lists 6 T cell receptor beta chains sequenced from one sample in a study of identifying expanded T cells in peripheral blood (dated by TCRdb to 2018 to 2020). Library prep was done by the immunoSEQ multiplex PCR assay. The source is immuneACCESS, and TCRdb retained only in-frame sequences with V and J called. Part of the clones is not carried over; for the studies checked, unresolved V genes explain less than half of this, and the remainder is unexplained. This sample holds about 78,000 clones; 84% were observed only once. Clones ranked in the top ten supply about 18% of the sample. The sequenced sample consisted of blood. These receptors all come from a person aged 18-70 years in good health.

This chain links TRBV7-2 with TRBJ1-1; D gene ambiguous. Germline values: CDR1 SGHTA, CDR2 FQGNSA. With 5 bases removed from V and 3 bases from J, the gap between germline ends came to 19 bases. This CDR3 spans 16 amino acids. CDR3 nucleotide sequence: TGTGCCAGCAGCGCTCAATCGGTGGCAGGATACACTGAAGCTTTCTTT. It translates to CASSAQSVAGYTEAFF.

This chain joins TRBV7-2 and TRBJ2-5; TRBD2 is a possible D gene (6 bases). The CDR3 totals 14 residues. Per germline, CDR1 SGHTA and CDR2 FQGNSA. The V gene lost 8 bases and the J gene lost 3 bases, with 16 bases spanning the gap. The CDR3 region is CASGRENRKETQYF. CDR3 in DNA: TGTGCCAGCGGACGGGAGAACAGGAAAGAGACCCAGTACTTC.

This chain links TRBV6-6 with TRBJ1-2; D remains ambiguous. Trimming took 5 bases from V and 10 from J, leaving 11 bases between them. Germline V gene lookup returns CDR1 MNHNY and CDR2 SVGAGI (reference sequence). The CDR3 totals 11 residues. The CDR3 here is CASSSPRVYTF. In DNA form, the CDR3 reads TGTGCCAGCAGTAGCCCCCGGGTCTACACCTTC.

The genes are TRBV4-2 and TRBJ2-1; the match to TRBD2 covers 9 bases. The CDR3 runs to 15 residues. Germline loops: CDR1 LGHNA, CDR2 YNFKEQ. Unmatched junction bases numbered 7, after V lost 2 bases and J lost 8 bases. CDR3 sequence reads: CASSQMREGFYEQFF. CDR3 bases: TGTGCCAGCAGCCAAATGCGGGAGGGTTTCTATGAGCAGTTCTTC.

The chain uses TRBV11-2 and TRBJ2-5; a weak D match, TRBD1 (5 bases). V was pared by 4 bases and J by 4 bases, with 16 bases between. This CDR3 has 15 amino acids. The germline V gene encodes CDR1 SGHAT and CDR2 FQNNGV. The CDR3 is CASSSIQGLGETQYF. CDR3 nucleotide sequence: TGTGCCAGCAGCTCCATCCAGGGCCTGGGAGAGACCCAGTACTTC.

This clone was counted a single time. The rearrangement joins TRBV10-3 to TRBJ2-3; D not resolved. CDR3 size: 15 residues. V lost 0 bases, J lost 7 bases, and 14 bases lay in between. Germline V gene data show CDR1 as ENHRY and CDR2 as SYGVKD. The CDR3 sequence: CAISESMARDYTQYF. The CDR3 region has the DNA TGTGCCATCAGTGAGTCGATGGCTAGAGATTATACGCAGTATTTT.